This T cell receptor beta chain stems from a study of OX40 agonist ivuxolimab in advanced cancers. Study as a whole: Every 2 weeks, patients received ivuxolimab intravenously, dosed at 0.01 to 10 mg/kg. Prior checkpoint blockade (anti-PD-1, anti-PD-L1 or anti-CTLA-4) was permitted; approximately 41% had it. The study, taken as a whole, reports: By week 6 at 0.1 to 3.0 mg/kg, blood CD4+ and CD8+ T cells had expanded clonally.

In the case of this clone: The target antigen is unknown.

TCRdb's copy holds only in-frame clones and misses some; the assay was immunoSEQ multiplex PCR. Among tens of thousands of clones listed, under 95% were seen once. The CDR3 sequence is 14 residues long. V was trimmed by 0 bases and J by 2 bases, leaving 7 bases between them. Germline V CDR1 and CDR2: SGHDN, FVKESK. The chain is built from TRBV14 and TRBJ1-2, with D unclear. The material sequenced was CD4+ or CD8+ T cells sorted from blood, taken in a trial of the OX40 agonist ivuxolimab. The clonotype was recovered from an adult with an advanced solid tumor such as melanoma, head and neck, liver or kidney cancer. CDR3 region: CASSQDRVNYGYTF. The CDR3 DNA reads TGTGCCAGCAGCCAAGATAGGGTAAACTATGGCTACACCTTC. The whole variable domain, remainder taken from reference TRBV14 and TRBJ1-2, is EAGVTQFPSHSVIEKGQTVTLRCDPISGHDNLYWYRRVMGKEIKFLLHFVKESKQDESGMPNNRFLAERTGGTYSTLKVQPAELEDSGVYFCASSQDRVNYGYTFGSGTRLTVV.